Listed below are T cell receptor beta chains from one sample, sequenced in a study of OX40 agonist ivuxolimab in advanced cancers. Libraries were prepared by immunoSEQ multiplex PCR; TCRdb keeps only in-frame clonotypes and omits some of them. The sample comprises under 95,000 clones, more than 75% of which are singletons, and under 7.5% rests with the top ten. Sequenced material: CD4+ or CD8+ T cells sorted from blood, taken in a trial of the OX40 agonist ivuxolimab. These receptors came from an adult with an advanced solid tumor such as melanoma, head and neck, liver or kidney cancer. The CDR3 runs from the conserved cysteine through the conserved F or W. A D gene is named only where the DNA matches it firmly. Clone size is not always given. Where it is, it says once, few, many or a class for expanded clones.

TRBV6-6,TRBJ1-1,-,-,TGTGCCAGCAGTCGACAGCGGAACACTGAAGCTTTCTTT,CASSRQRNTEAFF
TRBV15,TRBJ2-1,-,-,TGTGCCACCAGCAGAGGAGGGCCTGGAAACAATGAGCAGTTCTTC,CATSRGGPGNNEQFF
TRBV5-5,TRBJ2-2,-,-,TGTGCCAGCAGCTTTGGGGTCGATACCTACACCGGGGAGCTGTTTTTT,CASSFGVDTYTGELFF
TRBV7-9,TRBJ2-7,-,TRBD1,TGTGCCAGCAGCTCCCTCGACAGGGCCGAGCAGTACTTC,CASSSLDRAEQYF
TRBV9,TRBJ1-1,-,-,TGTGCCAGCAGCCCTGGGGGAGGCACAGGGTTCTTGGCTGAAGCTTTCTTT,CASSPGGGTGFLAEAFF
TRBV10-3,TRBJ2-3,-,TRBD2,TGTGCCATCAGTGAGGGACCTACTAGCGCGATAAGCACAGATACGCAGTATTTT,CAISEGPTSAISTDTQYF
TRBV7-8,TRBJ2-7,few,-,TGTGCCAGCAGCTTGTCGGGAGCATTCTACGAGCAGTACTTC,CASSLSGAFYEQYF
TRBV10-1,TRBJ1-4,-,-,TGCGCCAGCAGCCGGGACGGCAATGAAAAACTGTTTTTT,CASSRDGNEKLFF
TRBV2,TRBJ2-7,-,-,TGTGCCAGCAGTGAGGGCAGGGGAGCTGGGTACGAGCAGTACTTC,CASSEGRGAGYEQYF
TRBV30,TRBJ2-5,-,TRBD2,TGTGCCTGGGGGACTAGTACAGAGACCCAGTACTTC,CAWGTSTETQYF
TRBV13,TRBJ2-1,-,TRBD2,TGTGCCAGCAGCTTACTAGCGGGGTCAGCCAACGGTGAGCAGTTCTTC,CASSLLAGSANGEQFF
TRBV6-5,TRBJ2-2,once,TRBD1,TGTGCCAGCAGCCGCGGGACAGGGAACGCCGGGGAGCTGTTTTTT,CASSRGTGNAGELFF
TRBV7-8,TRBJ2-3,-,-,TGTGCCAGCAGCTTAGTGGGGCTAGTCACAGATACGCAGTATTTT,CASSLVGLVTDTQYF
TRBV4-2,TRBJ2-2,-,-,TGTGCCAGCAGCCAGGCTCCGAACACCGGGGAGCTGTTTTTT,CASSQAPNTGELFF
TRBV4-2,TRBJ2-3,-,-,TGTGCCAGCAGCCAAGAGAAGGTTATGGATACGCAGTATTTT,CASSQEKVMDTQYF
TRBV5-6,TRBJ1-2,-,-,TGTGCCAGCAGCTTAGGAGGGCCGGGGGGCCTATATGGCTACACCTTC,CASSLGGPGGLYGYTF
TRBV10-3,TRBJ2-7,few,-,TGTGCCATCAGTGCCGCGGGCTCCTACGAGCAGTACTTC,CAISAAGSYEQYF
TRBV7-9,TRBJ2-3,-,-,TGTGCCAGCAGCTTCGCCTCGTGGACAGATACGCAGTATTTT,CASSFASWTDTQYF
TRBV30,TRBJ2-3,once,TRBD1,TGTGCCTGGAGCGACAGGGGGCGATTGTTCGCGCAGTATTTT,CAWSDRGRLFAQYF
TRBV27,TRBJ2-7,once,TRBD2,TGTGCCAGCAGAACCGAGACTAGCGGGGGCCACTACGAGCAGTACTTC,CASRTETSGGHYEQYF
TRBV6-5,TRBJ1-2,-,-,TGTGCCAGCAGTTACTCGGGAGGAAACTATGGCTACACCTTC,CASSYSGGNYGYTF
TRBV4-1,TRBJ1-1,-,TRBD1,TGCGCCAGCAGCCAACTTCAGGGGGACACTGAAGCTTTCTTT,CASSQLQGDTEAFF
TRBV4-3,TRBJ1-1,once,-,TGCGCCAGCAGTCTGTCTGGACAGCTGAACACTGAAGCTTTCTTT,CASSLSGQLNTEAFF
TRBV30,TRBJ1-6,-,-,TGTGCCTGGACAGCCATCTATAATTCACCCCTCCACTTT,CAWTAIYNSPLHF
TRBV18,TRBJ2-5,-,-,TGTGCCAGCTCATCCCGGGTACAACAAGAGACCCAGTACTTC,CASSSRVQQETQYF
TRBV5-6,TRBJ1-6,-,-,TGTGCCAGCAGCTGGACAACGGGGAATTCACCCCTCCACTTT,CASSWTTGNSPLHF
TRBV19,TRBJ1-5,-,TRBD1,TGTGCCAGTACGGTGGGACAGTTGAATCAGCCCCAGCATTTT,CASTVGQLNQPQHF